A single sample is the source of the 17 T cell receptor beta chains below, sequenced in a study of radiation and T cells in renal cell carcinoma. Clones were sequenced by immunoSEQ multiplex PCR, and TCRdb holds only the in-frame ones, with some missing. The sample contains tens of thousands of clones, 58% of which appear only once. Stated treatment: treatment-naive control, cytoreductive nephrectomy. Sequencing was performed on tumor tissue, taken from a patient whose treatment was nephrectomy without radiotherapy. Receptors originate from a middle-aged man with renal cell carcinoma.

The CDR3 here is CASSVGASSGNTIYF. The CDR3 DNA reads TGTGCCAGCAGCGTAGGGGCATCCTCTGGAAACACCATATATTTT. The chain employs TRBV9 and TRBJ1-3; D is undetermined. This CDR3 comprises 15 residues. Germline lookup yields CDR1 SGDLS and CDR2 YYNGEE. Trimming removed 0 bases from V and 0 bases from J, with 7 bases in between.

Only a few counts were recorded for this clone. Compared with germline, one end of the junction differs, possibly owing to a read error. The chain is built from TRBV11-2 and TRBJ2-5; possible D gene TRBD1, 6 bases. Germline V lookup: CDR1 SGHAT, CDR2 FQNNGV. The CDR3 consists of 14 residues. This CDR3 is CASSLRQARESQYF. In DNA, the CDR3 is TGTGCCAGCAGCTTAAGACAGGCAAGAGAGTCCCAGTACTTC.

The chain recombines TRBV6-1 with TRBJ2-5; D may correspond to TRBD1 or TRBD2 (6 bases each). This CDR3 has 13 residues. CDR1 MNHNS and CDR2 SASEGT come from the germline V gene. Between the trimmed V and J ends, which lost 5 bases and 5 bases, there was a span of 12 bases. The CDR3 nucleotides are TGTGCCAGCAGTAGAACAGGGAGGGAGACCCAGTACTTC. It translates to CASSRTGRETQYF.

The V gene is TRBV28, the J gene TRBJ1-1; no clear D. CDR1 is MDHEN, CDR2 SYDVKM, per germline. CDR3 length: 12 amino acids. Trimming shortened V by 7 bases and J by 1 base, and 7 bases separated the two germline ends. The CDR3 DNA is TGTGCCAGCAATTGGGGGAACACTGAAGCTTTCTTT. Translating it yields CASNWGNTEAFF.

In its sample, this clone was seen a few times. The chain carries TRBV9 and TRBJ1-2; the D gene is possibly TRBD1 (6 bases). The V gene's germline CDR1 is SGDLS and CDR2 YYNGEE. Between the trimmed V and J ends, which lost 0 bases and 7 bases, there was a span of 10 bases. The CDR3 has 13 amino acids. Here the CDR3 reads CASSVDGGGGYTF. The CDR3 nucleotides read TGTGCCAGCAGCGTAGACGGGGGCGGTGGCTACACCTTC.

CDR3 loop: CACLSQGEEETQYF. CDR3 DNA sequence: TGTGCCTGCCTATCACAGGGCGAAGAAGAGACCCAGTACTTC. The V call is TRBV30, the J call TRBJ2-5, with D tentatively TRBD1 (6 bases). CDR3 length equals 14 residues. The germline CDR1 and CDR2 sequences are GTSNPN and SVGIG (reference sequence). With 6 bases removed from V and 3 bases from J, the gap between germline ends came to 17 bases.

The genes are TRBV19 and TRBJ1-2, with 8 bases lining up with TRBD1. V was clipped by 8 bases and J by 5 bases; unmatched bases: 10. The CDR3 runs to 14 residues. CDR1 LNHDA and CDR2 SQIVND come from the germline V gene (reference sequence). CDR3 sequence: CASSPGGRGYGYTF. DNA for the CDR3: TGTGCCAGTTCTCCAGGGGGCCGGGGATATGGCTACACCTTC.

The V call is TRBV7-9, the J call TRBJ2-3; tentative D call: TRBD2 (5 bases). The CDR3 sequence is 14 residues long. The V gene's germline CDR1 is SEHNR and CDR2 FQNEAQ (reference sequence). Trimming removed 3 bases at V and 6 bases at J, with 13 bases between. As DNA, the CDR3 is TGTGCCAGCAGCTTTACCGCGGGTGGGGATACGCAGTATTTT. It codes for CASSFTAGGDTQYF.

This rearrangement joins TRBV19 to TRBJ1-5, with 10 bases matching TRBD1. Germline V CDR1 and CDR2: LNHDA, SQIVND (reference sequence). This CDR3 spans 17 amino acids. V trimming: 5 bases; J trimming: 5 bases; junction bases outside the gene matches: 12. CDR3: CASSPRLGQGYHQPQHF. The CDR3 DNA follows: TGTGCCAGTAGTCCCCGTTTGGGACAGGGGTACCATCAGCCCCAGCATTTT.

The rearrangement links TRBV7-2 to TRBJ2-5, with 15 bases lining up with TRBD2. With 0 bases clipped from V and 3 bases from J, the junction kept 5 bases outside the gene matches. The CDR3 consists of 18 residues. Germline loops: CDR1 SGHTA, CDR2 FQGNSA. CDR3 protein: CASSLARTSGGVEETQYF. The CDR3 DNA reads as TGTGCCAGCAGCTTAGCGCGGACTAGCGGGGGGGTAGAAGAGACCCAGTACTTC. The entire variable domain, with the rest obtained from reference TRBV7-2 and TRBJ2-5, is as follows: GAGVSQSPSNKVTEKGKDVELRCDPISGHTALYWYRQSLGQGLEFLIYFQGNSAPDKSGLPSDRFSAERTGGSVSTLTIQRTQQEDSAVYLCASSLARTSGGVEETQYFGPGTRLLVL.

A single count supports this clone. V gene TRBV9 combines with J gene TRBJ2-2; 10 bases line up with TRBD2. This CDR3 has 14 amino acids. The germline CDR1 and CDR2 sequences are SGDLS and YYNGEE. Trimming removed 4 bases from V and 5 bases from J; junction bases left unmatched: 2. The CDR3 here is CASSRSGGTGELFF. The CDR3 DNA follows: TGTGCCAGCAGCCGTAGCGGGGGGACCGGGGAGCTGTTTTTT.

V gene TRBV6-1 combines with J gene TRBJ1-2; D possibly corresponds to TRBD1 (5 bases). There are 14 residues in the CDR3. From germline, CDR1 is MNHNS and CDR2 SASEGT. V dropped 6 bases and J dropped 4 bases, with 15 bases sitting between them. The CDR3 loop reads CASRDPGEGYGYTF. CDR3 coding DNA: TGTGCCAGCAGGGACCCGGGGGAGGGCTATGGCTACACCTTC.

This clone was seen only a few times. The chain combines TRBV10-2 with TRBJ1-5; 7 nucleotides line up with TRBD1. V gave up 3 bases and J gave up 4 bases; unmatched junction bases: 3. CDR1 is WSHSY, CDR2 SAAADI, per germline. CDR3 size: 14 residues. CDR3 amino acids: CASSDRGVNQPQHF. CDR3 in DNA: TGCGCCAGCAGTGACAGGGGGGTAAATCAGCCCCAGCATTTT.

The CDR3 DNA reads TGTGCCAGCTTACCTCCGGGACAGGGTAATGGCTACACCTTC. Its translation: CASLPPGQGNGYTF. J is TRBJ1-2 and V is TRBV28, with 9 bases lining up with TRBD1. Germline CDR1 is MDHEN and CDR2 is SYDVKM. V shed 8 bases and J 6 bases; nucleotides not matched to a gene: 10. The CDR3 is 14 residues long.

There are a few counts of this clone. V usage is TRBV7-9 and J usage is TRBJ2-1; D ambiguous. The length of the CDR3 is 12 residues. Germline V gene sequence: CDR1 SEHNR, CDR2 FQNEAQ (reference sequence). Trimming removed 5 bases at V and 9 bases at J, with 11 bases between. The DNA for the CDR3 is TGTGCCAGCAGCCTGAATGTAGGTGAGCAGTTCTTC. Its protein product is CASSLNVGEQFF.

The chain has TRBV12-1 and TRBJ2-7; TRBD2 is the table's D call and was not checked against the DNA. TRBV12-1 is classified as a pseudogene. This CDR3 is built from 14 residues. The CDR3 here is CASSSRSSSREQYV. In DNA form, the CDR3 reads TGTGCCAGCAGCTCACGGTCGTCCTCAAGGGAGCAGTACGTC.

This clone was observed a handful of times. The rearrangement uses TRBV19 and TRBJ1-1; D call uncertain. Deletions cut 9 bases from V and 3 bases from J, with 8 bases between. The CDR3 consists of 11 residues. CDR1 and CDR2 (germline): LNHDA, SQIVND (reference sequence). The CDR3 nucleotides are TGTGCCAGCACGGGGTACACTGAAGCTTTCTTT. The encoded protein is CASTGYTEAFF.